This is a list of T cell receptor beta chains from one sample in a study of beta chain features in type 1 diabetes. TCRdb's table, derived via immunoSEQ multiplex PCR, lists solely in-frame clones and lacks some. The sample shows about 28,000 clones, approximately 65% of them seen only once. Material: Tregs from blood. Every receptor here comes from a woman younger than 45 with type 1 diabetes. Both conserved end residues are part of each CDR3. D genes are given only for firm matches. Clone size, where shown, is once, few, many, or a class for clones that have expanded.

cdr3_aa	cdr3_nt	d_call	v_call	clone_size	j_call
CASRDRDSYLQAQYF	TGTGCCAGCAGGGACCGGGACAGCTATTTGCAGGCCCAGTACTTC	TRBD1	TRBV6-1	NA	TRBJ2-5
CASRLASGRVDEQFF	TGTGCCAGCAGACTAGCAAGCGGGAGAGTTGATGAGCAGTTCTTC	TRBD2	TRBV6-6	once	TRBJ2-1
CASSLTGFGANVLTF	TGTGCCAGCAGCTTGACAGGGTTTGGGGCCAACGTCCTGACTTTC	TRBD1	TRBV7-3	few	TRBJ2-6
CASSRGIGNTEAFF	TGTGCCAGCTCACGAGGGATCGGGAACACTGAAGCTTTCTTT	NA	TRBV18	NA	TRBJ1-1
CSVDGGGNYGYTF	TGCAGCGTTGATGGTGGCGGAAACTATGGCTACACCTTC	NA	TRBV29-1	NA	TRBJ1-2
CASSLSGQSFYGYTF	TGTGCCAGCAGTTTATCGGGACAGAGCTTCTATGGCTACACCTTC	TRBD1	TRBV27	few	TRBJ1-2
CASSLQGVGTAYGYTF	TGTGCCAGCAGTCTCCAGGGGGTGGGGACAGCCTATGGCTACACCTTC	TRBD1	TRBV2	NA	TRBJ1-2
CASRGASQETQYF	TGTGCCAGCAGGGGGGCTAGCCAAGAGACCCAGTACTTC	NA	TRBV6-6	NA	TRBJ2-5
CAWSGLSGGGNQPQHF	TGTGCCTGGAGTGGTTTAAGCGGGGGTGGCAATCAGCCCCAGCATTTT	NA	TRBV30	once	TRBJ1-5
CASSTTGGTGELFF	TGCGCCAGCAGCACTACCGGGGGCACCGGGGAGCTGTTTTTT	NA	TRBV5-1	few	TRBJ2-2
CASSIGPEVGGYQPQHF	TGTGCCAGTAGTATAGGCCCCGAGGTAGGGGGTTATCAGCCCCAGCATTTT	NA	TRBV19	NA	TRBJ1-5
CASSQLDLTGNTEAFF	TGCGCCAGCAGCCAACTCGATCTTACAGGGAACACTGAAGCTTTCTTT	NA	TRBV4-1	NA	TRBJ1-1
CASSLQTGQETQYF	TGTGCCAGCAGCTTGCAGACAGGCCAAGAGACCCAGTACTTC	NA	TRBV7-2	NA	TRBJ2-5
CASREGLGAFF	TGTGCCAGCAGGGAGGGCCTCGGAGCTTTCTTT	NA	TRBV28	NA	TRBJ1-1
CASSLRGQSPFGYTF	TGTGCCAGCAGCTTAAGGGGACAGTCTCCGTTTGGCTACACCTTC	TRBD1	TRBV7-9	few	TRBJ1-2
CASSSDSSNEQFF	TGTGCCAGCAGCTCCGACTCTTCCAATGAGCAGTTCTTC	NA	TRBV5-6	medium-sized	TRBJ2-1